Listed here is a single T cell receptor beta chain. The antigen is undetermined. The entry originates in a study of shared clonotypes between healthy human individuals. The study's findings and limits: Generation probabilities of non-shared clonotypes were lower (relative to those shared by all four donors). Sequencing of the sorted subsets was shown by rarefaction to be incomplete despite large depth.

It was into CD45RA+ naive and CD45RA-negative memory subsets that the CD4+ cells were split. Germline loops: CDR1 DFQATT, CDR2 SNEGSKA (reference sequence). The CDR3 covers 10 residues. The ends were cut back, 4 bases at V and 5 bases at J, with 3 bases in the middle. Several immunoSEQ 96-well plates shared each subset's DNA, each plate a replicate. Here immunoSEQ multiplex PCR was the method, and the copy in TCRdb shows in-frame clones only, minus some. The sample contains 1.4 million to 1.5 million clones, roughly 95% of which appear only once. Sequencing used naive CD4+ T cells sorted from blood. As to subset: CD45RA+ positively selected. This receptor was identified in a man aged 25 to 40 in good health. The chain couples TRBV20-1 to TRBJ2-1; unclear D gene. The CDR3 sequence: CSAKDNEQFF. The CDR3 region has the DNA TGCAGTGCTAAAGACAATGAGCAGTTCTTC.